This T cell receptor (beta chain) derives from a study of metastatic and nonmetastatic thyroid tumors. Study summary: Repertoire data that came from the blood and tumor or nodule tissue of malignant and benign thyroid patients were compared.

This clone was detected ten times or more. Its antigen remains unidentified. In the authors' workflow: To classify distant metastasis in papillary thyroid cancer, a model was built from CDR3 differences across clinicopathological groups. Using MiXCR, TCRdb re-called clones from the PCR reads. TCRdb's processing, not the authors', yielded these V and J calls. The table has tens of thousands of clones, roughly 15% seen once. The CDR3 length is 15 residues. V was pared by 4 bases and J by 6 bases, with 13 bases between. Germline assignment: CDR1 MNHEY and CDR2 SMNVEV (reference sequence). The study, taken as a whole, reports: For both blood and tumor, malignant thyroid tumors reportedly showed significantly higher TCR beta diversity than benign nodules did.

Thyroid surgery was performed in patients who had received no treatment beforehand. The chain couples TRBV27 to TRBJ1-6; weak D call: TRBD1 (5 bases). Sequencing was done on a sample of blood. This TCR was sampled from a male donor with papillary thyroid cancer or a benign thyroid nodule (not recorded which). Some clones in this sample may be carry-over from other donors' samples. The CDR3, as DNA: TGTGCCAGCAGTTGGGGCGGGGCATCTAATTCACCCCTCCACTTT. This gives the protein CASSWGGASNSPLHF.